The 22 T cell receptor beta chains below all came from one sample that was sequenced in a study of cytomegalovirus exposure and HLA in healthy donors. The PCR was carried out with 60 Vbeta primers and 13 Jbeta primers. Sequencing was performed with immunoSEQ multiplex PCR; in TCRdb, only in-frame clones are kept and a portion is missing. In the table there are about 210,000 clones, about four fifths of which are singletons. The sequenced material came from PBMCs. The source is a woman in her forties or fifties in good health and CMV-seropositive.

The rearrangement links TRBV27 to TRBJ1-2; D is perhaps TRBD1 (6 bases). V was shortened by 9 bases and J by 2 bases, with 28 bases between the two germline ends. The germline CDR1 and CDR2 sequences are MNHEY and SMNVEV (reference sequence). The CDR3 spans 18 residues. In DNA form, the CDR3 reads TGTGCCAGATCTTTGGGGGCAGGGACGACCTATGCAAACTATGGCTACACCTTC. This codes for CARSLGAGTTYANYGYTF.

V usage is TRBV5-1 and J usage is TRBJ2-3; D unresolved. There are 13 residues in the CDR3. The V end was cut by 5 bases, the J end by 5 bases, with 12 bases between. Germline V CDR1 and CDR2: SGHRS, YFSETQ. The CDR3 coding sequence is TGCGCCAGCAGGGATAAGAGCGTAGATACGCAGTATTTT. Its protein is CASRDKSVDTQYF.

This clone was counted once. CDR3 region: CASSISREETEAFF. The CDR3 DNA reads TGTGCCAGTAGTATAAGCAGGGAGGAAACTGAAGCTTTCTTT. The chain has TRBV19 and TRBJ1-1; the D gene is possibly TRBD1 (5 bases). V lost 2 bases and J lost 5, with 12 bases in between. Germline CDR1 and CDR2: LNHDA and SQIVND (reference sequence). The length of the CDR3 is 14 residues.

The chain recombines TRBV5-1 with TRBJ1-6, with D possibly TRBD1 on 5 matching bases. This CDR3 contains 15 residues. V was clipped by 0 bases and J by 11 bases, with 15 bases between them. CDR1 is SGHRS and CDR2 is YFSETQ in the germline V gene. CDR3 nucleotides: TGCGCCAGCAGCTTGGCCGTAGACAGTGGGGCACCCCTCCACTTT. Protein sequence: CASSLAVDSGAPLHF.

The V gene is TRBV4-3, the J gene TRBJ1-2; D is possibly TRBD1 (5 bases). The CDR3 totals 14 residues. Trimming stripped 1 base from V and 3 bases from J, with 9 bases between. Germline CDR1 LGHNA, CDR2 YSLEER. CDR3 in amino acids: CASSQGGGDYGYTF. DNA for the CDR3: TGCGCCAGCAGCCAAGGGGGCGGAGACTATGGCTACACCTTC.

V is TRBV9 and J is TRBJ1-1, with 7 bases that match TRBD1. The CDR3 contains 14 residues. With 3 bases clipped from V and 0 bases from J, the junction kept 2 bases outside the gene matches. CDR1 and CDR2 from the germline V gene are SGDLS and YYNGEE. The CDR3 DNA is TGTGCCAGCAGCGAGGGACAGATGAACACTGAAGCTTTCTTT. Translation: CASSEGQMNTEAFF.

The CDR3 bases are TGTGCCAGCTCACCCCCCTCCCAAACAGGGGTTACCTACGAGCAGTACTTC. Amino acids: CASSPPSQTGVTYEQYF. The chain carries TRBV18 and TRBJ2-7, with 7 positions matching TRBD1. V was clipped by 3 bases and J by 2 bases; unmatched bases: 13. CDR3 length: 17 amino acids. Germline CDR1 KGHSH, CDR2 LQKENI.

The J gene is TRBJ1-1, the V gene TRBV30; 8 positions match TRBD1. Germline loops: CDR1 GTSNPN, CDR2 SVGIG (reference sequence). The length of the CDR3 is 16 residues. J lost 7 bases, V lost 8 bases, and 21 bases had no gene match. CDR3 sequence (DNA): TGTGCCCGCCGACCCTCCAGGGGGCGAGGCCGGGGTGAAGCTTTCTTT. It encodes CARRPSRGRGRGEAFF.

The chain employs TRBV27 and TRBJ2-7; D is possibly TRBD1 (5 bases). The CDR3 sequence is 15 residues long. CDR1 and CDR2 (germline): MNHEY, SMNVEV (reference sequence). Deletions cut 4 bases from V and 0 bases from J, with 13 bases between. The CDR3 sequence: CASSWGGISSYEQYF. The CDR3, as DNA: TGTGCCAGCAGTTGGGGCGGTATTAGCTCCTACGAGCAGTACTTC.

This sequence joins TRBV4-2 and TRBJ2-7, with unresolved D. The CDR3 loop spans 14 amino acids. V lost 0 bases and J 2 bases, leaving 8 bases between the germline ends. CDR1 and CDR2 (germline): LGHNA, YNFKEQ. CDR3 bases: TGTGCCAGCAGCCAAGACCGTCAGACCTACGAGCAGTACTTC. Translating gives CASSQDRQTYEQYF.

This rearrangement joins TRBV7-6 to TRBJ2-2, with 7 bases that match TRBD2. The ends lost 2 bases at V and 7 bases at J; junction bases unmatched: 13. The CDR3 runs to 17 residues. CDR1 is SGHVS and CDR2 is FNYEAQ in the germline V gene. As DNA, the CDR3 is TGTGCCAGCAGCTTACCTGCAGATCGGGGGGTAATCGGGGAGCTGTTTTTT. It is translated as CASSLPADRGVIGELFF.

The CDR3 loop is CASIDRGYSNYGYTF. For the CDR3, the DNA is TGTGCCAGCATAGACAGGGGCTATTCTAACTATGGCTACACCTTC. The chain links TRBV6-1 to TRBJ1-2; 8 nucleotides line up with TRBD1. V dropped 7 bases and J dropped 0; count of bases not matched to a gene: 7. The CDR3 is made up of 15 amino acids. Germline V gene lookup returns CDR1 MNHNS and CDR2 SASEGT.

CDR3 DNA: TGTGCCAGCCACCAGGGGCCGCAAGAGACCCAGTACTTC. Translated, it gives CASHQGPQETQYF. The chain uses TRBV5-4 and TRBJ2-5; D is perhaps TRBD1 (6 bases). This CDR3 comprises 13 residues. The V end lost 7 bases, the J end lost 2 bases, and 12 bases lay between the germline ends. The V gene's germline CDR1 is SGHNT and CDR2 YYREEE (reference sequence).

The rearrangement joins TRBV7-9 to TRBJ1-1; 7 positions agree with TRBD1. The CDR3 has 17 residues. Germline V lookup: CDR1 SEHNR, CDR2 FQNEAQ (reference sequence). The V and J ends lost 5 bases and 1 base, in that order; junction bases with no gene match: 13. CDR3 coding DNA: TGTGCCAGCAGCCCCAACGCCCAGGGGGTCAGGAACACTGAAGCTTTCTTT. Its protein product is CASSPNAQGVRNTEAFF. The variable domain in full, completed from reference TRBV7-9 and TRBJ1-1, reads DTGVSQNPRHKITKRGQNVTFRCDPISEHNRLYWYRQTLGQGPEFLTYFQNEAQLEKSRLLSDRFSAERPKGSFSTLEIQRTEQGDSAMYLCASSPNAQGVRNTEAFFGQGTRLTVV.

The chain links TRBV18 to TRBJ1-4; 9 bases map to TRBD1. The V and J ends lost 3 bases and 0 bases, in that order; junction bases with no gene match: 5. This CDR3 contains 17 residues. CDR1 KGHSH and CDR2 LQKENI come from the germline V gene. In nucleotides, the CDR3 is TGTGCCAGCTCACCGACAGGGGGTGGTGCAACTAATGAAAAACTGTTTTTT. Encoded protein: CASSPTGGGATNEKLFF.

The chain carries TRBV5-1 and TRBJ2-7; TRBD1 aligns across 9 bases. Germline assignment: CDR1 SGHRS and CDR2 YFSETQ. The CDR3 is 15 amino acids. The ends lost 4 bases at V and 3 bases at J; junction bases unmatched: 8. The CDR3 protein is CASSAGQGIGYEQYF. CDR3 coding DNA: TGCGCCAGCAGCGCCGGACAGGGGATAGGCTACGAGCAGTACTTC.

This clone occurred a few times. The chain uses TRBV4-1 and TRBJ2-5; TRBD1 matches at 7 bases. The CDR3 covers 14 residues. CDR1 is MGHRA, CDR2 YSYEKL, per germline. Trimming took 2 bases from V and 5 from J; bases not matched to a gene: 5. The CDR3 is CASSQRQGLETQYF. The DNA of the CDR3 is TGCGCCAGCAGCCAACGACAGGGATTGGAGACCCAGTACTTC.

The CDR3: CSARQDGELFF. For the CDR3, the DNA is TGCAGTGCTAGACAGGACGGGGAGCTGTTTTTT. The gene calls are TRBV20-1 and TRBJ2-2; unclear D gene. This CDR3 spans 11 amino acids. CDR1 and CDR2 from the germline V gene are DFQATT and SNEGSKA (reference sequence). Trimming pared 2 bases from V and 7 bases from J, leaving 5 bases between.

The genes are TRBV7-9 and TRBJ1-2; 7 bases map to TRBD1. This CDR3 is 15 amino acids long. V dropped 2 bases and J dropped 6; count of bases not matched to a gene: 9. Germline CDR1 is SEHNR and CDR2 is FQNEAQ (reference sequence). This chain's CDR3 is CASSLPNPGTDGYTF. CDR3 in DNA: TGTGCCAGCAGCTTACCTAACCCCGGGACAGATGGCTACACCTTC.

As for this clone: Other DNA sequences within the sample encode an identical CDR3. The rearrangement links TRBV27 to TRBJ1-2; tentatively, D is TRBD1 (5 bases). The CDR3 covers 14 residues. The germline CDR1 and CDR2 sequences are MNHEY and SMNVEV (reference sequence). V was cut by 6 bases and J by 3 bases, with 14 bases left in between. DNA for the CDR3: TGTGCCAGCAGACCCAGGGTTCCGCACTATGGCTACACCTTC. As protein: CASRPRVPHYGYTF.

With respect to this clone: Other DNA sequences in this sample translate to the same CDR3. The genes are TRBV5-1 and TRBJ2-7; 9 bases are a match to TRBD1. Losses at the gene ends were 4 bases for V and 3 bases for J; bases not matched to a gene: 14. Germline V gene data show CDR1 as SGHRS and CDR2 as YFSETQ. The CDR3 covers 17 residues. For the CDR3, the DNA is TGCGCCAGCAGCCTACCGGGACAGGGACATCTTAGCTACGAGCAGTACTTC. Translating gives CASSLPGQGHLSYEQYF. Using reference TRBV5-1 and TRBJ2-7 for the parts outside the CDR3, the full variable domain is KAGVTQTPRYLIKTRGQQVTLSCSPISGHRSVSWYQQTPGQGLQFLFEYFSETQRNKGNFPGRFSGRQFSNSRSEMNVSTLELGDSALYLCASSLPGQGHLSYEQYFGPGTRLTVT.

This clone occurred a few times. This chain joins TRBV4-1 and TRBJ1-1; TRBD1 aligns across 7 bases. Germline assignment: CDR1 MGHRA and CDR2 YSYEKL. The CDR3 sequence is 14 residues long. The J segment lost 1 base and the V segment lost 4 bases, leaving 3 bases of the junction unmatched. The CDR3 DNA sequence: TGCGCCAGCAGCCGGACAGGAGAGAACACTGAAGCTTTCTTT. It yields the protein CASSRTGENTEAFF.